Below, 8 T cell receptor beta chains from the same sample are listed, as sequenced in a study of OX40 agonist ivuxolimab in advanced cancers. TCRdb's copy holds only in-frame clones and misses some; the assay was immunoSEQ multiplex PCR. This table holds about 62,000 clones, approximately 79% found once. The specimen was CD4+ or CD8+ T cells sorted from blood, collected in a trial of the OX40 agonist ivuxolimab. These receptors all stem from an adult with an advanced solid tumor such as melanoma, head and neck, liver or kidney cancer.

This clone was observed a single time. The chain couples TRBV6-6 to TRBJ1-5; D gene unclear. The germline gives CDR1 MNHNY, CDR2 SVGAGI (reference sequence). The CDR3 covers 13 residues. V was cut by 8 bases and J by 4 bases, with 12 bases left in between. CDR3 sequence reads: CASVDLGNQPQHF. The CDR3, as DNA: TGTGCCAGCGTGGATTTGGGAAATCAGCCCCAGCATTTT.

J is TRBJ1-1 and V is TRBV6-6; D remains unclear. Trimming removed 6 bases at V and 8 bases at J, with 10 bases between. CDR1 is MNHNY, CDR2 SVGAGI, per germline (reference sequence). CDR3 length: 11 amino acids. CDR3 DNA sequence: TGTGCCAGCAGAGTCCGGCACGAAGCTTTCTTT. Protein: CASRVRHEAFF.

This clone was recorded only once. The V call is TRBV9, the J call TRBJ2-2; D possibly corresponds to TRBD1 (5 bases). Trimming took off 4 bases at V and 2 bases at J, with 12 bases between the two ends. This CDR3 is built from 15 residues. The germline CDR1 and CDR2 sequences are SGDLS and YYNGEE. DNA for the CDR3: TGTGCCAGCAGCCCCTATGGGGCCAACACCGGGGAGCTGTTTTTT. This gives the protein CASSPYGANTGELFF.

The gene calls are TRBV27 and TRBJ1-1; the match to TRBD1 covers 10 bases. CDR3 length: 15 residues. Germline V gives CDR1 MNHEY, CDR2 SMNVEV (reference sequence). The V segment lost 4 bases and the J segment 8 bases; nucleotides outside the gene matches: 10. CDR3 DNA: TGTGCCAGCAGTTGGACGGGACAGGGGTCCGAGGAAGCTTTCTTT. Translated, it gives CASSWTGQGSEEAFF.

This chain links TRBV29-1 with TRBJ2-7; D gene ambiguous. CDR3 size: 13 residues. Germline V gene sequence: CDR1 SQVTM, CDR2 ANQGSEA. V was shortened by 0 bases and J by 1 base, with 7 bases between the two germline ends. The CDR3 reads CSVEDGASYEQYF. The CDR3 DNA reads TGCAGCGTTGAAGATGGAGCATCCTACGAGCAGTACTTC.

The rearrangement joins TRBV7-2 to TRBJ2-3; D is possibly TRBD2 (5 bases). Germline assignment: CDR1 SGHTA and CDR2 FQGNSA. Trimming stripped 5 bases from V and 7 bases from J, with 10 bases between. The CDR3 consists of 12 residues. CDR3 DNA sequence: TGTGCCAGCAGCAATGAGGACTATACGCAGTATTTT. Amino acid sequence: CASSNEDYTQYF.

This chain links TRBV2 with TRBJ2-4, with TRBD2 identical over 9 bases. Looked up from germline, CDR1 is SNHLY and CDR2 is FYNNEI. CDR3 length: 17 amino acids. Trimming cost V 3 bases and J 3 bases; bases outside gene matches: 9. The CDR3 DNA is TGTGCCAGCAGTGAGAGCGGGGGGCTTTTGGGCAAAAACATTCAGTACTTC. It codes for CASSESGGLLGKNIQYF.

This rearrangement joins TRBV6-1 to TRBJ1-1, with D maybe TRBD1 (5 bases). V was cut by 3 bases and J by 0 bases, with 14 bases left in between. This CDR3 has 16 amino acids. CDR1 is MNHNS and CDR2 is SASEGT in the germline V gene. The CDR3 is CASSDLPGRLNTEAFF. Written as DNA, the CDR3 is TGTGCCAGCAGTGATCTACCGGGACGGCTGAACACTGAAGCTTTCTTT.